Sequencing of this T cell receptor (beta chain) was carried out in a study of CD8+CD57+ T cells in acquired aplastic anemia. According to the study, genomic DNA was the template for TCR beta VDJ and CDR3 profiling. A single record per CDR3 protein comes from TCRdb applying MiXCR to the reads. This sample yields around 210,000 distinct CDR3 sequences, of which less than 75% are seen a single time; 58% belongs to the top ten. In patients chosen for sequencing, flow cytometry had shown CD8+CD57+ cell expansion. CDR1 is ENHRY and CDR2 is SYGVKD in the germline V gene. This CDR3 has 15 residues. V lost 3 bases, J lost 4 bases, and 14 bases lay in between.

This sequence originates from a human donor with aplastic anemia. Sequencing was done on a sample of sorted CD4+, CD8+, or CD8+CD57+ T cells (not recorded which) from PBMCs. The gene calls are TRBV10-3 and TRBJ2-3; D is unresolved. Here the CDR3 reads CAISEVTRSPDTQYF. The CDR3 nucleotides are TGTGCCATCAGTGAAGTAACACGGTCCCCAGATACGCAGTATTTT.